This T cell receptor (beta chain) was sequenced for a study of CD8+CD57+ T cells in acquired aplastic anemia. The germline V gene has CDR1 SNHLY and CDR2 FYNNEI. The CDR3 has 16 residues. Trimming cost V 5 bases and J 7 bases; bases outside gene matches: 12. Genomic DNA was employed as the template in profiling TCR beta VDJ and CDR3. Each CDR3 protein is one row after TCRdb ran MiXCR on the reads. The data show around 250,000 distinct CDR3 sequences, with 56% seen just once and roughly 8% held by the top ten. The TCR comes from a human donor with severe aplastic anemia or a healthy control (not recorded which). J is TRBJ1-5 and V is TRBV2, with 9 bases that match TRBD1. Sample: sorted CD4+, CD8+, or CD8+CD57+ T cells (not recorded which) from PBMCs. The CDR3 DNA is TGTGCCAGCAGTCCAATACAGGGGGCCGGCGAGCAGCCCCAGCATTTT. Its protein is CASSPIQGAGEQPQHF.